These 14 T cell receptor beta chains came from one sample sequenced in a study of shared clonotypes between healthy human individuals. Produced via immunoSEQ multiplex PCR; TCRdb's table is partial and in-frame only. The sample lists over 2 million clones; approximately 94% were seen once. CD45RO-negative, CCR7-selected cells formed the naive CD8 fraction, which excluded terminally differentiated effector memory CD45RA+ cells. Sequencing input: naive CD8+ T cells sorted from blood. These receptors came from a man between 18 and 35 years old in good health.

The genes are TRBV4-2 and TRBJ2-7; TRBD1 is a possible D gene (5 bases). The CDR3 has 11 amino acids. Germline CDR1 LGHNA, CDR2 YNFKEQ. The V and J ends lost 6 bases and 6 bases respectively, with 9 bases between them. In DNA, the CDR3 is TGTGCCAGCAGTCCAGGGTTCGAGCAGTACTTC. Amino acids: CASSPGFEQYF.

The chain uses TRBV2 and TRBJ1-1; TRBD1 might be the D (5 bases). The germline CDR1 and CDR2 sequences are SNHLY and FYNNEI. Trimming took 6 bases from V and 4 from J, leaving 15 bases between them. The CDR3 contains 14 residues. The CDR3 loop reads CASRGPGIITEAFF. CDR3 nucleotides: TGTGCCAGCAGGGGACCAGGGATTATCACTGAAGCTTTCTTT.

As to this clone: Its ends do not fully match the called genes, so a read error is possible. The chain links TRBV7-9 to TRBJ2-1; the D is unclear. The CDR3 extends over 13 amino acids. The germline gives CDR1 SEHNR, CDR2 FQNEAQ (reference sequence). CDR3 coding DNA: TGTGCCAGCAGCTTGGCAGATTACAATGATCAGTTCTTC. Its translation is CASSLADYNDQFF.

This chain links TRBV2 with TRBJ2-1, with 11 positions matching TRBD2. The CDR3 consists of 14 residues. Germline-derived CDR1 and CDR2 are SNHLY and FYNNEI. The junction had 8 bases not matched to a gene; V was cut back by 9 bases and J by 7 bases. CDR3 in amino acids: CASVGTSGANEQFF. Here the CDR3 DNA reads TGTGCCAGTGTCGGGACTAGCGGTGCTAATGAGCAGTTCTTC.

V and J are TRBV7-9 and TRBJ2-7, with 9 bases that match TRBD2. CDR3 length: 15 residues. CDR1 and CDR2 from the germline V gene are SEHNR and FQNEAQ (reference sequence). Losses at the gene ends were 1 base for V and 3 bases for J; bases not matched to a gene: 4. CDR3 amino acids: CASSLGSGRLYEQYF. The CDR3 DNA follows: TGTGCCAGCAGCTTAGGAAGCGGGAGGCTCTACGAGCAGTACTTC.

The chain couples TRBV28 to TRBJ1-5; 9 bases line up with TRBD1. This CDR3 has 19 amino acids. CDR1 MDHEN and CDR2 SYDVKM come from the germline V gene. V was clipped by 6 bases and J by 4 bases; unmatched bases: 19. Here the CDR3 DNA reads TGTGCCAGCAGCTTAAAAATTTATGCGGGACAGGGATTGAATCAGCCCCAGCATTTT. Translated: CASSLKIYAGQGLNQPQHF. Drawing the rest from reference TRBV28 and TRBJ1-5, the complete variable domain is DVKVTQSSRYLVKRTGEKVFLECVQDMDHENMFWYRQDPGLGLRLIYFSYDVKMKEKGDIPEGYSVSREKKERFSLILESASTNQTSMYLCASSLKIYAGQGLNQPQHFGDGTRLSIL.

The rearrangement links TRBV14 to TRBJ1-2; D might be TRBD1 (6 bases). The V gene's germline CDR1 is SGHDN and CDR2 FVKESK. Trimming shortened V by 0 bases and J by 7 bases, and 15 bases separated the two germline ends. The CDR3 runs 15 residues. The CDR3 protein is CASSQDVTGMVGYTF. CDR3 bases: TGTGCCAGCAGCCAAGACGTCACAGGGATGGTTGGCTACACCTTC.

The genes are TRBV5-4 and TRBJ2-7, with 12 bases aligning to TRBD2. J lost 3 bases, V lost 0 bases, and 7 bases had no gene match. The germline V gene encodes CDR1 SGHNT and CDR2 YYREEE (reference sequence). This CDR3 comprises 17 residues. The CDR3 protein is CASSLGLAGVVSYEQYF. The CDR3, as DNA: TGTGCCAGCAGCTTGGGACTAGCGGGGGTTGTAAGCTACGAGCAGTACTTC.

This clone came up once. The rearrangement links TRBV4-3 to TRBJ1-4, with 9 bases fitting TRBD1. The CDR3 loop spans 15 amino acids. With V trimmed by 3 bases and J by 8 bases, 7 bases remained unmatched. Germline CDR1 reads LGHNA; CDR2 reads YSLEER. CDR3 in DNA: TGCGCCAGCAGCCAGATAACAGGGGGCGAGGAAAAACTGTTTTTT. It translates to CASSQITGGEEKLFF.

The chain uses TRBV6-1 and TRBJ2-7; TRBD1 is a possible D gene (5 bases). The germline V gene encodes CDR1 MNHNS and CDR2 SASEGT. The CDR3 totals 13 residues. V dropped 6 bases and J dropped 0 bases, with 9 bases sitting between them. The CDR3 nucleotides read TGTGCCAGCAGGCAAGACAGCTCCTACGAGCAGTACTTC. Amino acid sequence: CASRQDSSYEQYF.

The chain is built from TRBV4-3 and TRBJ2-5; 8 bases agree with TRBD1. From germline, CDR1 is LGHNA and CDR2 YSLEER. J was trimmed by 1 base and V by 0 bases; bases with no gene match: 4. There are 16 residues in the CDR3. CDR3 in DNA: TGCGCCAGCAGCCAAGATGGGACAGGACTCCAAGAGACCCAGTACTTC. Amino acid sequence: CASSQDGTGLQETQYF.

The chain combines TRBV14 with TRBJ1-2; D not certain. Germline CDR1 reads SGHDN; CDR2 reads FVKESK. The CDR3 is 17 residues long. V was trimmed by 0 bases and J by 3 bases, leaving 17 bases between them. DNA for the CDR3: TGTGCCAGCAGCCAAGACGTGGAGGGCAGTCTGTACTATGGCTACACCTTC. This sequence encodes CASSQDVEGSLYYGYTF. Filled out from reference TRBV14 and TRBJ1-2, the complete variable domain reads EAGVTQFPSHSVIEKGQTVTLRCDPISGHDNLYWYRRVMGKEIKFLLHFVKESKQDESGMPNNRFLAERTGGTYSTLKVQPAELEDSGVYFCASSQDVEGSLYYGYTFGSGTRLTVV.

This chain connects TRBV6-1 to TRBJ2-7; a possible D gene is TRBD1 (5 bases). With 4 bases removed from V and 0 bases from J, the gap between germline ends came to 16 bases. Germline V gives CDR1 MNHNS, CDR2 SASEGT. This CDR3 is 16 amino acids long. The CDR3 DNA reads as TGTGCCAGCAGTGGAGAGTTTTTTGGGGCCTCCTACGAGCAGTACTTC. This translates into CASSGEFFGASYEQYF.

This chain joins TRBV16 and TRBJ1-3; no firm D call. This CDR3 has 17 amino acids. CDR1 and CDR2 (germline): KGHSY, FQNENV. V lost 0 bases, J lost 0 bases, and 12 bases lay in between. In nucleotides, the CDR3 is TGTGCCAGCAGCCAATCCCTGGGTCAATCCTCTGGAAACACCATATATTTT. It codes for CASSQSLGQSSGNTIYF.